This T cell receptor beta chain derives from a study of molecular identifiers for immune sequencing clone quantification. Study overall: In replicates, RNA from about 20,000 or 100,000 naive CD8 cells was split five ways, four sequenced.

The CDR3 runs to 14 residues. The germline V gene encodes CDR1 SGHVS and CDR2 FNYEAQ. V was clipped by 0 bases and J by 5 bases, with 8 bases between them. General study points: Clones that exceeded 20 RNA copies held over 97% of effector molecules, yet under 1% in naive cells.

As concerns this clonotype: The target antigen is unknown. A much larger clonotype is one base distant, so this may be a read error.

Each CDR3 protein gets one entry after TCRdb re-called the PCR reads with MiXCR. The sample contains 45,000 to 65,000 distinct CDR3 sequences, approximately 26% of which appear only once. Input for naive CD8 libraries was roughly 19,000 to 1,100,000 sorted cells; the RNA fraction used was 10%, 30% or 50%. The specimen sequenced was naive CD8+ T cells from blood, with Jurkat cell RNA spiked in. The sample's subset: FACS-sorted CD8+CD4-CCR7+CD45RA+ naive T cells. This receptor was obtained from a human donor in good health. Some libraries in this study had Jurkat cell RNA spiked in. The chain links TRBV7-6 to TRBJ1-5, with D maybe TRBD1 (5 bases). The CDR3 is CASSLAAGHQPQHF. For the CDR3, the DNA is TGTGCCAGCAGCTTAGCCGCGGGGCATCAGCCCCAGCATTTT.